The sequence of this T cell receptor (beta chain) was determined in a study of blood T cell repertoires in COVID-19 (TCRdb year 2020). In the study overall: Collaborator samples came from the United States, Italy and Spain and covered acute and convalescent phases of COVID-19. The samples were drawn from two sources: the first 160 participants of the ongoing ImmuneRACE study, and fewer than 1,500 subjects contributed by 6 global collaborators. Where available, HLA class I and class II types were taken from metadata supplied by the sample provider and were not determined by assay-based typing. Nearly every sample came with metadata listing a de-identified subject ID, COVID-19 status, age in years and sex. The material from the prospective study consisted of cDNA or gDNA derived from T cells, B-cell-depleted T cells, or PBMCs. The dataset comprised deeply sampled blood TCRbeta repertoires from subjects exposed to, actively infected with, or recovered from COVID-19. The repertoires were released in a freely available public database meant as a resource for research on the immune response to SARS-CoV-2.

The junction carries 13 bases between V and J, which are trimmed by 1 base and 4 bases respectively. Including the terminal cysteine and phenylalanine, the CDR3 comprises 15 residues. Only CDR3 DNA is held: 45 bases, read in frame from base 1. The germline V gene gives CDR1 as SGHVS and CDR2 as FQNEAQ. As concerns this clone: This receptor's antigen is unknown. No per-base quality is available; no much larger clone lies one base away.

On the study overall, not on this receptor specifically: Clinical and demographic metadata were provided uncurated, with the amount varying by source and participant.

TCRbeta CDR3 regions were amplified from genomic DNA by means of the immunoSEQ Assay, a bias-controlled multiplex PCR. Per the source publication's procedure: Within the assay, amplification of reference gene primers was used to estimate how many nucleated cells each sample contained. Sequence reads were collapsed and filtered to measure the absolute abundance of every unique TCRbeta CDR3 rearrangement. For each sample, productive Simpson clonality was calculated by taking the square root of Simpson's diversity index across productive rearrangements. Sourced from immuneACCESS, this table was stored by TCRdb with only in-frame sequences that have V and J called. A share of the clones is absent; for the studies checked, an unresolved V gene accounts for under half, and the remainder has no known explanation. That table furnishes V, J and clone size, whereas the DNA furnished D and trimming. The table for this sample lists 55,000 to 75,000 clones; roughly 86% of them were counted only once. The ten largest clonotypes hold about 4% of the sample.

Each collaborating institution followed its own protocols to collect whole blood in K2EDTA tubes. For TCRbeta analysis, collaborators shipped samples as frozen whole blood, isolated PBMCs, or DNA extracted from either of those sample types. The sequence derives from a man aged 45-60 years with acute or convalescent COVID-19. The sequence links TRBV7-8 to TRBJ1-2, with TRBD1 as a weak D call on 6 bases. The sequenced material came from peripheral blood. The DNA sequence is given as TGTGCCAGCAGCTTAGGGGTAGGGGGTACCTATGGCTACACCTTC. Its translation is CASSLGVGGTYGYTF.